These 30 T cell receptor beta chains were all obtained from the same sample, sequenced in a study of regulatory T cells. The PCR used 52 TRBV and 13 TRBJ primers. Assay: immunoSEQ multiplex PCR; the TCRdb copy retains only in-frame clones and omits some. The repertoire holds around 4,000 clones, approximately 92% seen once, with over 2.5% in the top ten. Findings of the study overall: CD3G-deficient patients' regulatory T cells showed reduced Shannon diversity versus autologous conventional CD4+ and control regulatory cells.

Their antigens remain unidentified. The sample comprised CD4+ Tregs sorted from blood. These receptors were obtained from a child younger than 10 with CD3G deficiency.

The chain combines TRBV18 with TRBJ2-5; D is unclear. The CDR3 runs 14 residues. In germline, CDR1 is KGHSH, CDR2 LQKENI. V lost 5 bases and J lost 0, with 10 bases in between. The CDR3, as DNA: TGTGCCAGCTCATTACAAGGCTACCAAGAGACCCAGTACTTC. Translating it yields CASSLQGYQETQYF.

With regard to this clone: A read error may account for a junction end that differs from germline. The chain joins TRBV18 to TRBJ2-5; TRBD2 agrees at 9 bases. The germline V gene has CDR1 KGHSH and CDR2 LQKENI. CDR3 length: 14 amino acids. CDR3 amino acids: CASSPGTSQKTQYF. CDR3 nucleotides: TGTGCCAGCTCACCTGGGACTAGCCAAAAGACCCAGTACTTC. The full variable domain, rest sourced from reference TRBV18 and TRBJ2-5, is NAGVMQNPRHLVRRRGQEARLRCSPMKGHSHVYWYRQLPEEGLKFMVYLQKENIIDESGMPKERFSAEFPKEGPSILRIQQVVRGDSAAYFCASSPGTSQKTQYFGPGTRLLVL.

This clone was picked up one time. The chain uses TRBV6-6 and TRBJ2-1; D perhaps matches TRBD2 (6 bases). Germline lookup yields CDR1 MNHNY and CDR2 SVGAGI (reference sequence). The CDR3 loop spans 15 amino acids. Trimming removed 2 bases at V and 2 bases at J, with 10 bases between. DNA for the CDR3: TGTGCCAGCAGTTACGGGGGGATAGCCTACAATGAGCAGTTCTTC. Translating it yields CASSYGGIAYNEQFF.

V and J are TRBV28 and TRBJ2-7; TRBD1 is a possible D gene (5 bases). Germline V gene lookup returns CDR1 MDHEN and CDR2 SYDVKM. Trimming cost V 1 base and J 0 bases, with 7 bases left between them. The CDR3 loop spans 14 amino acids. The CDR3 is CASSLFGHSYEQYF. DNA of the CDR3: TGTGCCAGCAGTTTATTTGGACACTCCTACGAGCAGTACTTC.

The genes are TRBV6-1 and TRBJ1-4; 7 nucleotides line up with TRBD1. Germline V lookup: CDR1 MNHNS, CDR2 SASEGT. V trimming: 4 bases; J trimming: 1 base; junction bases outside the gene matches: 3. This CDR3 is 15 amino acids long. CDR3 DNA: TGTGCCAGCAGTGGACACAGGGGAACTAATGAAAAACTGTTTTTT. It yields the protein CASSGHRGTNEKLFF.

This rearrangement joins TRBV10-2 to TRBJ2-2; D is ambiguous. CDR1 WSHSY and CDR2 SAAADI come from the germline V gene. This CDR3 is built from 13 residues. The V gene lost 4 bases and the J gene lost 6 bases, with 9 bases spanning the gap. The CDR3 DNA reads TGCGCCAGCAGTGGGAGTGGGGCCGGGGAGCTGTTTTTT. Amino acid sequence: CASSGSGAGELFF.

This clone was counted a few times. The chain combines TRBV28 with TRBJ2-1; tentatively, D is TRBD2 (6 bases). The germline gives CDR1 MDHEN, CDR2 SYDVKM. The CDR3 spans 17 residues. Trimming took 4 bases from V and 5 from J, leaving 21 bases between them. As DNA, the CDR3 is TGTGCCAGCAGTTCCACCCCCGGGACTGGGGGACACAATGAGCAGTTCTTC. It encodes CASSSTPGTGGHNEQFF.

The chain carries TRBV6-1 and TRBJ2-7; D is ambiguous. CDR3 length: 12 amino acids. Germline lookup yields CDR1 MNHNS and CDR2 SASEGT. V was cut by 4 bases and J by 3 bases, with 7 bases left in between. The CDR3 bases are TGTGCCAGCAGTGTTGGAGTCTACGAGCAGTACTTC. Its protein is CASSVGVYEQYF.

The rearrangement joins TRBV6-6 to TRBJ1-5; D is ambiguous. CDR1 MNHNY and CDR2 SVGAGI come from the germline V gene (reference sequence). Trimming took 0 bases from V and 4 from J, leaving 10 bases between them. The CDR3 totals 15 residues. CDR3: CASSYSLQLNQPQHF. The CDR3 nucleotides are TGTGCCAGCAGTTACTCGTTGCAGCTAAATCAGCCCCAGCATTTT.

Note on this clone: Within the sample, other DNA sequences also encode this same CDR3. The V and J genes are TRBV5-1 and TRBJ2-5; perhaps TRBD2 as D (5 bases). CDR1 is SGHRS, CDR2 YFSETQ, per germline. Trimming cost V 0 bases and J 2 bases, with 5 bases left between them. The CDR3 runs to 13 residues. CDR3 coding DNA: TGCGCCAGCAGCTTGGAGCGGCAAGAGACCCAGTACTTC. This sequence encodes CASSLERQETQYF.

In its sample, this clone was seen once. The chain links TRBV6-9 to TRBJ2-5; D possibly corresponds to TRBD2 (5 bases). Germline V gene sequence: CDR1 MNHGY, CDR2 SVAAGI. The CDR3 covers 14 residues. V was pared by 4 bases and J by 5 bases, with 14 bases between. For the CDR3, the DNA is TGTGCCAGCAGTTCGTCACGGCCGGGGGAGACCCAGTACTTC. Translating it yields CASSSSRPGETQYF.

The chain links TRBV5-1 to TRBJ2-7; 12 nucleotides align to TRBD2. Germline assignment: CDR1 SGHRS and CDR2 YFSETQ. The CDR3 has 15 residues. The V gene end was trimmed by 2 bases and the J gene end by 4 bases; junction bases not matched to a gene: 4. The CDR3 bases are TGCGCCAGCAGCTTACTAGCGGGAGGAGGGTACGAGCAGTACTTC. Its protein product is CASSLLAGGGYEQYF.

This chain joins TRBV28 and TRBJ2-7, with 14 bases fitting TRBD2. The CDR3 contains 16 residues. The V gene end was trimmed by 2 bases and the J gene end by 9 bases; junction bases not matched to a gene: 9. Germline loops: CDR1 MDHEN, CDR2 SYDVKM. As DNA, the CDR3 is TGTGCCAGCAGTTTAGGGGGACTAGCGGGAGACGAGTGGCAGTACTTC. Translating it yields CASSLGGLAGDEWQYF. Full variable domain (outside the CDR3, taken from reference TRBV28 and TRBJ2-7): DVKVTQSSRYLVKRTGEKVFLECVQDMDHENMFWYRQDPGLGLRLIYFSYDVKMKEKGDIPEGYSVSREKKERFSLILESASTNQTSMYLCASSLGGLAGDEWQYFGPGTRLTVT.

The chain uses TRBV5-1 and TRBJ2-3; 12 positions agree with TRBD2. CDR1 is SGHRS, CDR2 YFSETQ, per germline. The CDR3 runs 19 residues. V gave up 0 bases and J gave up 1 base; unmatched junction bases: 9. CDR3 sequence (DNA): TGCGCCAGCAGCTTGGGGCTAGCGGGAGGGCCCTCCCGCACAGATACGCAGTATTTT. The encoded protein is CASSLGLAGGPSRTDTQYF.

The chain links TRBV5-1 to TRBJ2-1, with 13 bases aligning to TRBD2. The CDR3 runs to 16 residues. Germline lookup yields CDR1 SGHRS and CDR2 YFSETQ. V trimming: 1 base; J trimming: 7 bases; junction bases outside the gene matches: 5. The CDR3 sequence is CASSLTSGRAANEQFF. The CDR3 nucleotides read TGCGCCAGCAGCTTGACTAGCGGGAGGGCCGCAAATGAGCAGTTCTTC.

The J gene is TRBJ2-7, the V gene TRBV5-1; 8 nucleotides align to TRBD1. V lost 0 bases and J lost 10; bases outside the gene matches: 9. The germline V gene encodes CDR1 SGHRS and CDR2 YFSETQ. CDR3 length equals 14 residues. CDR3 sequence: CASSLVGTGDPQYF. The CDR3 nucleotides are TGCGCCAGCAGCTTGGTGGGGACAGGAGACCCACAGTACTTC.

This sequence joins TRBV6-1 and TRBJ2-1, with D maybe TRBD1 (6 bases). Germline V gene data show CDR1 as MNHNS and CDR2 as SASEGT. The V gene lost 8 bases and the J gene lost 2 bases, with 7 bases spanning the gap. The CDR3 length is 12 residues. This CDR3 reads CASGDTYNEQFF. The CDR3 DNA reads as TGTGCCAGCGGGGACACCTACAATGAGCAGTTCTTC.

The chain combines TRBV30 with TRBJ2-7, with no clear D. V lost 4 bases, J lost 5 bases, and 9 bases lay in between. CDR1 GTSNPN and CDR2 SVGIG come from the germline V gene (reference sequence). The CDR3 is 11 amino acids. CDR3 sequence: CAWNLVNEQYF. For the CDR3, the DNA is TGTGCCTGGAACCTCGTGAACGAGCAGTACTTC.

This chain uses TRBV11-2 with TRBJ2-7, with TRBD2 matching 7 bases. The length of the CDR3 is 15 residues. J lost 6 bases, V lost 1 base, and 9 bases had no gene match. From germline, CDR1 is SGHAT and CDR2 FQNNGV. The CDR3 nucleotides are TGTGCCAGCAGCTTAGGGAAGCGGGAATCTGCCGAGCAGTACTTC. This translates into CASSLGKRESAEQYF.

The chain links TRBV18 to TRBJ2-4; tentative D call: TRBD1 (5 bases). This CDR3 is 16 amino acids long. Per germline, CDR1 KGHSH and CDR2 LQKENI. V lost 4 bases to trimming and J lost 1 base, with 14 bases between them. The CDR3 here is CASSQGFGKAKNIQYF. CDR3 nucleotide sequence: TGTGCCAGCTCACAGGGGTTCGGCAAGGCCAAAAACATTCAGTACTTC.

The chain couples TRBV7-8 to TRBJ2-7; TRBD1 matches 11 bases. The CDR3 covers 16 residues. Germline CDR1 and CDR2: SGHVS and FQNEAQ. V dropped 5 bases and J dropped 5; count of bases not matched to a gene: 11. The CDR3 spells CASSTNTGTGGHEQYF. For the CDR3, the DNA is TGTGCCAGCAGCACCAACACCGGGACAGGGGGGCACGAGCAGTACTTC.

The rearrangement uses TRBV28 and TRBJ2-5; a weak D match, TRBD2 (6 bases). TRBJ2-7 matches the DNA end more closely, so the J call is doubtful. Germline CDR1 is MDHEN and CDR2 is SYDVKM. This CDR3 has 16 residues. The CDR3 DNA reads TGTGCCAGCAGTTCCCCCGCCTCGCGGGGTTCCTACGAGCAGTACTTC. Its translation is CASSSPASRGSYEQYF.

V is TRBV28 and J is TRBJ1-1; perhaps TRBD1 as D (6 bases). V lost 4 bases, J lost 1 base, and 19 bases lay in between. The CDR3 has 17 residues. Per germline, CDR1 MDHEN and CDR2 SYDVKM. The CDR3 coding sequence is TGTGCCAGCAGTTCCACCGGGACAAGTGCGGGGAACACTGAAGCTTTCTTT. Translated: CASSSTGTSAGNTEAFF.

The rearrangement links TRBV5-1 to TRBJ1-1; perhaps TRBD1 as D (5 bases). Per the germline V gene, CDR1 is SGHRS and CDR2 is YFSETQ. The V gene lost 1 base and the J gene lost 5 bases, with 9 bases spanning the gap. The CDR3 is 13 residues long. CDR3 sequence reads: CASSLNWGTEAFF. The CDR3 DNA reads as TGCGCCAGCAGCTTGAATTGGGGGACTGAAGCTTTCTTT.

This clone was detected once. CDR3 in amino acids: CASSLVAGGSGELFF. Here the CDR3 DNA reads TGTGCCAGCAGTCTGGTAGCGGGAGGATCCGGGGAGCTGTTTTTT. The chain employs TRBV6-5 and TRBJ2-2, with 10 bases fitting TRBD2. Germline trimming cut 5 bases from V and 6 bases from J; bases unmatched to any gene: 6. CDR3 size: 15 residues. Germline V lookup: CDR1 MNHEY, CDR2 SVGAGI.

The V gene is TRBV6-1, the J gene TRBJ2-7, with 12 bases matching TRBD2. After removal of 6 bases from V and 8 bases from J, the junction contained 8 bases not matched to a gene. CDR3 size: 14 residues. CDR1 is MNHNS, CDR2 SASEGT, per germline. The CDR3 sequence: CASRATSGSAQQYF. CDR3 nucleotide sequence: TGTGCCAGCAGGGCGACTAGCGGGAGCGCCCAGCAGTACTTC.

The rearrangement links TRBV10-3 to TRBJ2-1; 10 bases are shared with TRBD2. CDR3 length equals 15 residues. After removal of 6 bases from V and 7 bases from J, the junction contained 9 bases not matched to a gene. CDR1 is ENHRY and CDR2 is SYGVKD in the germline V gene. CDR3 loop: CAIRASGSVENEQFF. CDR3 nucleotides: TGTGCCATCAGGGCTAGCGGGAGTGTTGAGAATGAGCAGTTCTTC.

The chain has TRBV12-1 and TRBJ2-1; TRBD2 was called by the table and not checked on the DNA. TRBV12-1 is a pseudogene segment. This CDR3 contains 17 residues. The CDR3 region is CASSFAGTREFDNEQFF. CDR3 in DNA: TGTGCCAGCAGCTTTGCAGGGACTAGAGAATTTGACAATGAGCAGTTCTTC.

This rearrangement joins TRBV28 to TRBJ2-7, with TRBD1 as a possible D gene (6 bases). The CDR3 sequence is 15 residues long. Germline CDR1 MDHEN, CDR2 SYDVKM. Trimming pared 3 bases from V and 1 base from J, leaving 13 bases between. For the CDR3, the DNA is TGTGCCAGCAGTTTTTCGGGGACACCTTCCTACGAGCAGTACTTC. Amino acids: CASSFSGTPSYEQYF.

The chain recombines TRBV27 with TRBJ2-1, with D perhaps TRBD2 (6 bases). V was trimmed by 8 bases and J by 0 bases, leaving 14 bases between them. There are 15 residues in the CDR3. Germline V gene data show CDR1 as MNHEY and CDR2 as SMNVEV (reference sequence). The chain's CDR3 is CASGSAGSSYNEQFF. Here the CDR3 DNA reads TGTGCCAGCGGGAGTGCGGGGAGCTCCTACAATGAGCAGTTCTTC.